A selection of T cell receptor beta chains follows, all from one sample in a study of blood T cell repertoires in COVID-19. Repertoires were generated with immunoSEQ multiplex PCR, while TCRdb's copy carries only in-frame clones and drops some. The sample contains about 160,000 clones, 75% to 90% of which appear only once. Sample: peripheral blood. Every receptor here comes from a woman in her fifties or sixties with active or convalescent COVID-19. CDR3s include the opening cysteine and the closing phenylalanine or tryptophan. The order of the fields is clone size, D gene, V gene, J gene, CDR3 protein, CDR3 DNA. The D gene is left open where the match is weak. Size is omitted from some rows. Given values are once, few, many or a class for expanded clones.

size: -
D: TRBD1
V: TRBV10-3
J: TRBJ2-7
CDR3: CAISAGQGAGEQYF
DNA: TGTGCCATCAGTGCGGGACAGGGGGCAGGAGAGCAGTACTTC

size: once
D: TRBD1
V: TRBV7-2
J: TRBJ1-5
CDR3: CASSFATGDSNQPQHF
DNA: TGTGCCAGCAGCTTCGCGACAGGGGATAGCAATCAGCCCCAGCATTTT

size: -
D: -
V: TRBV4-1
J: TRBJ2-5
CDR3: CASSADSYQETQYF
DNA: TGCGCCAGCAGCGCTGACAGCTACCAAGAGACCCAGTACTTC

size: -
D: -
V: TRBV2
J: TRBJ2-3
CDR3: CASSEQGITDTQYF
DNA: TGTGCCAGCAGTGAGCAGGGTATCACAGATACGCAGTATTTT

size: few
D: TRBD1
V: TRBV2
J: TRBJ1-2
CDR3: CASRGTAVSSNYGYTF
DNA: TGTGCCAGCAGAGGGACAGCCGTTTCGTCTAACTATGGCTACACCTTC

size: -
D: -
V: TRBV6-4
J: TRBJ2-3
CDR3: CASSDAQGGTDTQYF
DNA: TGTGCCAGCAGTGATGCTCAGGGTGGCACAGATACGCAGTATTTT

size: -
D: -
V: TRBV5-4
J: TRBJ1-2
CDR3: CASSLGGTQGPYGYTF
DNA: TGTGCCAGCAGCTTGGGGGGTACACAGGGTCCCTATGGCTACACCTTC

size: -
D: TRBD1
V: TRBV5-5
J: TRBJ2-2
CDR3: CASSLTGTALNTGELFF
DNA: TGTGCCAGCAGCTTGACCGGGACAGCCCTGAACACCGGGGAGCTGTTTTTT

size: -
D: TRBD1
V: TRBV30
J: TRBJ1-1
CDR3: CAWSGSRDSQKAFF
DNA: TGTGCCTGGAGTGGCTCGAGGGACAGCCAAAAAGCTTTCTTT

size: -
D: TRBD1
V: TRBV14
J: TRBJ2-5
CDR3: CASSYRDRGRETQYF
DNA: TGTGCCAGCAGTTACCGGGACAGGGGAAGAGAGACCCAGTACTTC

size: -
D: TRBD1
V: TRBV27
J: TRBJ2-7
CDR3: CASSRQGSGWYEQYF
DNA: TGTGCCAGCAGTCGACAGGGGAGTGGTTGGTACGAGCAGTACTTC

size: -
D: TRBD1
V: TRBV5-8
J: TRBJ1-5
CDR3: CASSSTDRGIQPQHF
DNA: TGTGCCAGCAGCTCTACGGACAGGGGCATTCAGCCCCAGCATTTT

size: -
D: TRBD1
V: TRBV16
J: TRBJ1-2
CDR3: CASSHGDRNYGYTF
DNA: TGTGCCAGCAGCCATGGGGACAGAAACTATGGCTACACCTTC

size: few
D: TRBD1
V: TRBV6-2/TRBV6-3
J: TRBJ1-1
CDR3: CASSYSTGTEAFF
DNA: TGTGCCAGCAGTTACTCGACAGGGACTGAAGCTTTCTTT

size: -
D: -
V: TRBV30
J: TRBJ2-5
CDR3: CAWTRAVKQETQYF
DNA: TGTGCCTGGACCAGGGCAGTAAAACAAGAGACCCAGTACTTC

size: -
D: TRBD1
V: TRBV18
J: TRBJ2-3
CDR3: CASSPDRESTDTQYF
DNA: TGTGCCAGCTCACCAGACAGGGAAAGCACAGATACGCAGTATTTT

size: -
D: TRBD1
V: TRBV7-2
J: TRBJ1-2
CDR3: CASSSRQGGYGYTF
DNA: TGTGCCAGCAGCTCCAGACAGGGGGGGTATGGCTACACCTTC

size: few
D: TRBD2
V: TRBV3-1/TRBV3-2
J: TRBJ2-2
CDR3: CASSQWTSGVVGELFF
DNA: TGTGCCAGCAGCCAATGGACTAGCGGGGTGGTCGGGGAGCTGTTTTTT

size: once
D: TRBD1
V: TRBV6-5
J: TRBJ1-2
CDR3: CASRMTGVAYGYTF
DNA: TGTGCCAGCAGGATGACAGGGGTGGCCTATGGCTACACCTTC

size: -
D: TRBD1
V: TRBV18
J: TRBJ2-3
CDR3: CASSNLGQEQYF
DNA: TGTGCCAGCTCCAACTTGGGACAGGAGCAGTATTTT

size: -
D: -
V: TRBV10-2
J: TRBJ1-5
CDR3: CASSDNRVTGNQPQHF
DNA: TGCGCCAGCAGTGACAACAGGGTAACGGGAAATCAGCCCCAGCATTTT

size: -
D: TRBD2
V: TRBV9
J: TRBJ2-7
CDR3: CASSVQPGLADEQYF
DNA: TGTGCCAGCAGCGTTCAGCCGGGACTAGCGGACGAGCAGTACTTC

size: -
D: TRBD1
V: TRBV19
J: TRBJ2-2
CDR3: CASSIQTGLTGELFF
DNA: TGTGCCAGTAGTATACAGACAGGGTTGACCGGGGAGCTGTTTTTT

size: -
D: TRBD2
V: TRBV19
J: TRBJ2-4
CDR3: CASRPLAESNIQYF
DNA: TGTGCCAGTAGACCGCTAGCGGAATCAAACATTCAGTACTTC

size: -
D: -
V: TRBV9
J: TRBJ2-3
CDR3: CASSVGVDISTDTQYF
DNA: TGTGCCAGCAGCGTAGGGGTGGACATTAGCACAGATACGCAGTATTTT

size: -
D: TRBD1
V: TRBV7-2
J: TRBJ1-4
CDR3: CASSLAGTGAEKLFF
DNA: TGTGCCAGCAGCTTAGCAGGGACAGGGGCCGAAAAACTGTTTTTT

size: once
D: TRBD1
V: TRBV2
J: TRBJ1-2
CDR3: CASHPDRGNYGYTF
DNA: TGTGCCAGCCACCCGGACAGGGGTAACTATGGCTACACCTTC

size: -
D: TRBD1
V: TRBV3-1/TRBV3-2
J: TRBJ2-7
CDR3: CASTQDRGQYF
DNA: TGTGCCAGCACACAAGACAGGGGGCAGTACTTC

size: -
D: TRBD1
V: TRBV12-3/TRBV12-4
J: TRBJ1-6
CDR3: CASSRGQASPLHF
DNA: TGTGCCAGCAGTCGCGGACAGGCTTCACCCCTCCACTTT

size: -
D: -
V: TRBV6-2/TRBV6-3
J: TRBJ2-1
CDR3: CASSLKTRPLQHNEQFF
DNA: TGTGCCAGCAGCCTAAAAACTAGGCCTTTGCAACACAATGAGCAGTTCTTC

size: -
D: -
V: TRBV19
J: TRBJ1-3
CDR3: CASTSVTANSGNTIYF
DNA: TGTGCCAGTACCTCGGTGACAGCTAACTCTGGAAACACCATATATTTT

size: -
D: -
V: TRBV19
J: TRBJ1-1
CDR3: CASTVLTGLYTEAFF
DNA: TGTGCCAGTACCGTATTGACAGGACTCTACACTGAAGCTTTCTTT

size: -
D: -
V: TRBV7-9
J: TRBJ2-2
CDR3: CASSPTGELFF
DNA: TGTGCCAGCAGCCCGACCGGGGAGCTGTTTTTT